The clone carrying this T cell receptor (beta chain) was recorded at least ten times. Its antigen is not known. This sample stems from a study of blood T cells in healthy people across ages. Study results and limitations: Greater diversity and more naive CD4+ cells were seen in long-lived donors than in aged donors.

The authors ran a second PCR of 7 to 11 cycles using a sample-barcoded 5' primer and a J-beta primer mix. Every cDNA was tagged by a template-switch adaptor with 12 random nucleotides. Using its own MiXCR run on the 5' RACE reads, TCRdb lists one record per CDR3 protein. This table holds hundreds of thousands of distinct CDR3 sequences, less than 40% found once. Peripheral blood samples of about 10 milliliters were drawn from each donor. The V gene end was trimmed by 6 bases and the J gene end by 3 bases; junction bases not matched to a gene: 4. This CDR3 has 13 residues. Germline CDR1 reads LNHDA; CDR2 reads SQIVND (reference sequence).

The sequenced sample was blood. The chain carries TRBV19 and TRBJ2-5; 7 nucleotides match TRBD1. The sequence was collected from a woman aged 80 or older in good health. This chain's CDR3 is CASRSQGEETQYF. The CDR3 bases are TGTGCCAGTAGAAGTCAGGGGGAAGAGACCCAGTACTTC.